The 11 T cell receptor beta chains below come from one sample, sequenced in a study of T cell responses to AZD1222 COVID-19 vaccine. The assay was immunoSEQ multiplex PCR, and TCRdb's table has in-frame clones only and misses some. The table lists about 110,000 clones, around 84% of them singletons, with less than 3.5% in the top ten. The source material was peripheral blood, sampled on day 0 of AZD1222 vaccination. The origin of the receptors is an adult in good health.

The chain has TRBV7-9 and TRBJ1-2; 10 positions match TRBD1. Germline loops: CDR1 SEHNR, CDR2 FQNEAQ (reference sequence). This CDR3 comprises 16 residues. The V and J ends lost 3 bases and 6 bases, in that order; junction bases with no gene match: 10. The CDR3 bases are TGTGCCAGCAGCTTCCTACCGGGACAGGGGAGGAATGGCTACACCTTC. This translates into CASSFLPGQGRNGYTF.

A few counts support this clone. This sequence joins TRBV5-4 and TRBJ2-2; TRBD1 matches at 12 bases. V gave up 4 bases and J gave up 7 bases; unmatched junction bases: 8. Germline V lookup: CDR1 SGHNT, CDR2 YYREEE (reference sequence). The CDR3 is 16 amino acids. The CDR3 bases are TGTGCCAGCAGCCTCCCGGGACAGGGGGCAGGCGGGGAGCTGTTTTTT. Its protein is CASSLPGQGAGGELFF.

The genes are TRBV9 and TRBJ2-5; 9 bases match TRBD2. This CDR3 contains 17 residues. CDR1 is SGDLS and CDR2 is YYNGEE in the germline V gene. The V and J ends lost 3 bases and 2 bases, in that order; junction bases with no gene match: 11. CDR3 loop: CASSGGAVAGAQETQYF. CDR3 nucleotide sequence: TGTGCCAGCAGCGGGGGGGCAGTAGCGGGAGCACAAGAGACCCAGTACTTC.

The CDR3 spells CASRLGVDYGYTF. The DNA for the CDR3 is TGTGCCAGCAGGTTGGGGGTGGATTACGGCTACACCTTC. J is TRBJ1-2 and V is TRBV6-5; a possible D gene is TRBD1 (5 bases). CDR1 is MNHEY, CDR2 SVGAGI, per germline. The CDR3 sequence is 13 residues long. The V end lost 6 bases, the J end lost 8 bases, and 16 bases lay between the germline ends.

This clone was observed a few times. The chain employs TRBV28 and TRBJ2-7; TRBD2 agrees at 7 bases. The J segment lost 5 bases and the V segment lost 6 bases, leaving 10 bases of the junction unmatched. Germline lookup yields CDR1 MDHEN and CDR2 SYDVKM. This CDR3 contains 14 residues. CDR3 amino acids: CASSATGRGDEQYF. CDR3 sequence (DNA): TGTGCCAGCAGCGCGACCGGCCGGGGGGACGAGCAGTACTTC.

This sequence joins TRBV7-2 and TRBJ1-3; no definite D call. Germline-derived CDR1 and CDR2 are SGHTA and FQGNSA. V gave up 0 bases and J gave up 4 bases, with 7 bases separating them. This CDR3 comprises 14 residues. DNA for the CDR3: TGTGCCAGCAGCTTAGCAGCGTCAGGAAACACCATATATTTT. Its translation is CASSLAASGNTIYF.

This clone was observed a few times. The chain couples TRBV5-1 to TRBJ1-1; 7 nucleotides agree with TRBD1. Unmatched junction bases numbered 9, after V lost 4 bases and J lost 0 bases. Germline V CDR1 and CDR2: SGHRS, YFSETQ. The CDR3 runs to 16 residues. CDR3 sequence: CASSTVGGQLNTEAFF. The CDR3 region has the DNA TGCGCCAGCAGCACGGTAGGGGGACAGCTGAACACTGAAGCTTTCTTT. Together with reference TRBV5-1 and TRBJ1-1, the CDR3 gives the full variable domain: KAGVTQTPRYLIKTRGQQVTLSCSPISGHRSVSWYQQTPGQGLQFLFEYFSETQRNKGNFPGRFSGRQFSNSRSEMNVSTLELGDSALYLCASSTVGGQLNTEAFFGQGTRLTVV.

This clone was observed a handful of times. This CDR3 is CASSLAAGYSGRETQYF. The CDR3 nucleotides read TGTGCCAGCAGCTTAGCGGCAGGGTATAGTGGTAGGGAGACCCAGTACTTC. J is TRBJ2-5 and V is TRBV7-6, with D maybe TRBD1 (5 bases). The CDR3 contains 17 residues. Between the trimmed V and J ends, which lost 0 bases and 5 bases, there was a span of 19 bases. Germline V gene data show CDR1 as SGHVS and CDR2 as FNYEAQ.

This clone has just a few counts. This chain links TRBV7-8 with TRBJ2-5; 9 bases line up with TRBD2. Germline V gene data show CDR1 as SGHVS and CDR2 as FQNEAQ. The CDR3 totals 13 residues. With V trimmed by 10 bases and J by 4 bases, 7 bases remained unmatched. CDR3 residues: CAIFSGGLETQYF. As DNA, the CDR3 is TGTGCCATCTTTAGCGGGGGCCTAGAGACCCAGTACTTC. The full variable domain, completed using reference TRBV7-8 and TRBJ2-5, is GAGVSQSPRYKVAKRGQDVALRCDPISGHVSLFWYQQALGQGPEFLTYFQNEAQLDKSGLPSDRFFAERPEGSVSTLKIQRTQQEDSAVYLCAIFSGGLETQYFGPGTRLLVL.

The gene calls are TRBV3-1 (or the pseudogene TRBV3-2) and TRBJ1-2, with 9 bases aligning to TRBD1. The V and J ends lost 4 bases and 3 bases, in that order; junction bases with no gene match: 9. Germline V gene lookup returns CDR1 LGHDT and CDR2 YNNKEL (reference sequence). The CDR3 has 16 residues. This CDR3 reads CASSPQWTGVDYGYTF. The CDR3 region has the DNA TGTGCCAGCAGCCCCCAATGGACAGGGGTTGACTATGGCTACACCTTC.

This clone came up a few times. J is TRBJ2-2 and V is TRBV7-7; maybe TRBD1 (6 bases). Germline CDR1 reads SSHAT; CDR2 reads FNYEAQ (reference sequence). This CDR3 contains 17 residues. The germline V and J ends were trimmed by 4 bases and 4 bases, with 19 bases remaining between them. The CDR3 spells CASSSTTGSSGTGELFF. The CDR3 DNA is TGTGCCAGCAGCTCTACCACAGGGTCTTCGGGCACCGGGGAGCTGTTTTTT.